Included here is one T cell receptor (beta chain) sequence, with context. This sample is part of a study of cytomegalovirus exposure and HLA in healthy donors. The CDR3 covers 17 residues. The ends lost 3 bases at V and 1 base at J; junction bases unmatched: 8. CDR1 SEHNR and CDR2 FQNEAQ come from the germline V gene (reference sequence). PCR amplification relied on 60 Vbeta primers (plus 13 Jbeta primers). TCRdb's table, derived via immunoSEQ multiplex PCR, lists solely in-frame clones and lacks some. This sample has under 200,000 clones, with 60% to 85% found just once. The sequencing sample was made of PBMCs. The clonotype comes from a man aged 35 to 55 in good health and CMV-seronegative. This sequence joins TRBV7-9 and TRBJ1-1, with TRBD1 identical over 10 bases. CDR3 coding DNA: TGTGCCAGCAGCTTGGCCGACAGGGGGCGTTGGAACACTGAAGCTTTCTTT. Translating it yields CASSLADRGRWNTEAFF. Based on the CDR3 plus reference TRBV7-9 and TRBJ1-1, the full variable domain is DTGVSQNPRHKITKRGQNVTFRCDPISEHNRLYWYRQTLGQGPEFLTYFQNEAQLEKSRLLSDRFSAERPKGSFSTLEIQRTEQGDSAMYLCASSLADRGRWNTEAFFGQGTRLTVV.